This is a list of T cell receptor beta chains from one sample in a study of shared clonotypes between healthy human individuals. Measured with immunoSEQ multiplex PCR; TCRdb has only the in-frame clones, and not every one. The sample shows a few million clones, over 90% of them seen only once. Material for sequencing was naive CD4+ T cells from PBMCs. These receptors were collected from a man aged 18 to 29 in good health. Some clones in this sample may be carry-over from other donors' samples. Each CDR3 is given with its conserved first and last residue. The D gene is left open where the match is weak. For some rows the clone size is stated as once, few or many, or as a class when expanded; others skip it.

>17|TRBJ2-1|TRBV7-3|NA|NA
TGTGCCAGCAGCTTAATAGCTGGCGGGATCATATACAATGAGCAGTTCTTC
CASSLIAGGIIYNEQFF
>12|TRBJ1-5|TRBV28|NA|TRBD1
TGTGCCAGCAGTCCCCCGGGACAGGTCCGACATTTT
CASSPPGQVRHF
>14|TRBJ2-7|TRBV27|NA|NA
TGTGCCAGCAGGACGAACCGGGACTCCTACGAGCAGTACTTC
CASRTNRDSYEQYF
>15|TRBJ2-7|TRBV4-1|NA|NA
TGCGCCAGCAGCCAAGAAATCACAGGGTCCTACGAGCAGTACTTC
CASSQEITGSYEQYF
>14|TRBJ1-5|TRBV7-8|NA|TRBD1
TGTGCCAGCAGCCGGGGACAGGAGAATCAGCCCCAGCATTTT
CASSRGQENQPQHF
>13|TRBJ1-2|TRBV28|NA|NA
TGTGCCAGCAGTTTATATCCCCTTGATGGCTACACCTTC
CASSLYPLDGYTF
>14|TRBJ2-6|TRBV9|NA|NA
TGTGCCAGCAGCGTGGGAGGTGGGGCCAACGTCCTGACTTTC
CASSVGGGANVLTF
>17|TRBJ2-2|TRBV29-1|NA|TRBD2
TGCAGCGTTGCGGGACTAGCGGGAGAGAGTCGCACCGGGGAGCTGTTTTTT
CSVAGLAGESRTGELFF
>14|TRBJ2-2|TRBV5-1|NA|NA
TGCGCCAGCAGCCCAGGGAGGCCCACCGGGGAGCTGTTTTTT
CASSPGRPTGELFF
>16|TRBJ1-3|TRBV27|NA|NA
TGTGCCAGCAGTTCAACCCGACGGAGCCCTGGAAACACCATATATTTT
CASSSTRRSPGNTIYF
>14|TRBJ2-3|TRBV30|NA|NA
TGTGCCTGGACCACGGGGTCTCCACCAGATACGCAGTATTTT
CAWTTGSPPDTQYF
>15|TRBJ2-2|TRBV28|once|NA
TGTGCCAGCAGTTTAGCCCCATGGAGGGCCGGGGAGCTGTTTTTT
CASSLAPWRAGELFF
>14|TRBJ2-3|TRBV29-1|NA|TRBD2
TGCAGCGTTGAGAGCGGGAGCGGGTCGGATACGCAGTATTTT
CSVESGSGSDTQYF
>13|TRBJ2-3|TRBV5-1|NA|NA
TGCGCCAGCAGCTTGGATGGGGGATCAGCGCAGTATTTT
CASSLDGGSAQYF
>15|TRBJ2-7|TRBV19|NA|TRBD1
TGTGCCAGTAGTCTCGGACAGGGGCCTCCCTACGAGCAGTACTTC
CASSLGQGPPYEQYF
>15|TRBJ2-1|TRBV28|NA|NA
TGTGCCAGCAGTTTAACACAACCGGGAAACAATGAGCAGTTCTTC
CASSLTQPGNNEQFF